These 28 T cell receptor beta chains share one sample of origin, sequenced in a study of blood T cell repertoires in COVID-19. Sequenced by immunoSEQ multiplex PCR; TCRdb stores in-frame clones only, minus some. The sample shows some 150,000 clones, around nine tenths of them seen only once. Material for sequencing was peripheral blood. The receptors come from a man between 60 and 75 years old with active or convalescent COVID-19.

The chain recombines TRBV30 with TRBJ2-3; weak D call: TRBD2 (6 bases). This CDR3 comprises 17 residues. V was trimmed by 3 bases and J by 1 base, leaving 20 bases between them. The germline V gene encodes CDR1 GTSNPN and CDR2 SVGIG (reference sequence). Here the CDR3 DNA reads TGTGCCTGGAGCCCCCTATGGGGGGATGGGGGCACAGATACGCAGTATTTT. This sequence encodes CAWSPLWGDGGTDTQYF.

The chain uses TRBV30 and TRBJ2-5, with 8 bases lining up with TRBD2. V shed 3 bases, J shed 5 bases, and the junction held 8 bases outside the gene matches. The CDR3 runs 14 residues. The germline V gene has CDR1 GTSNPN and CDR2 SVGIG (reference sequence). The CDR3: CAWRAGTRVETQYF. CDR3 nucleotide sequence: TGTGCCTGGAGGGCCGGGACTAGGGTCGAGACCCAGTACTTC.

The chain is built from TRBV7-2 and TRBJ2-7, with TRBD2 identical over 7 bases. V shed 5 bases, J shed 4 bases, and the junction held 11 bases outside the gene matches. This CDR3 comprises 15 residues. Per germline, CDR1 SGHTA and CDR2 FQGNSA. In nucleotides, the CDR3 is TGTGCCAGCAGCAAGGGTGGCGGGAGTGGTTACGAGCAGTACTTC. It encodes CASSKGGGSGYEQYF.

J is TRBJ1-6 and V is TRBV7-2; 12 nucleotides align to TRBD1. Trimming cost V 8 bases and J 8 bases; bases outside gene matches: 7. Germline V gene sequence: CDR1 SGHTA, CDR2 FQGNSA. The CDR3 is 15 residues long. Written as DNA, the CDR3 is TGTGCCAGCTCCCCGGGACAGGGGGCACATTCACCCCTCCACTTT. Encoded protein: CASSPGQGAHSPLHF.

This chain joins TRBV9 and TRBJ2-5; D possibly corresponds to TRBD2 (6 bases). The CDR3 runs 18 residues. V lost 0 bases, J lost 2 bases, and 20 bases lay in between. Per the germline V gene, CDR1 is SGDLS and CDR2 is YYNGEE. CDR3 nucleotides: TGTGCCAGCAGCGTAGCTACGTCGGTAGCGGACAATCAAGAGACCCAGTACTTC. It yields the protein CASSVATSVADNQETQYF.

The rearrangement uses TRBV7-8 and TRBJ1-3, with 8 bases fitting TRBD1. The CDR3 totals 16 residues. The J segment lost 0 bases and the V segment lost 5 bases, leaving 6 bases of the junction unmatched. Germline V gene data show CDR1 as SGHVS and CDR2 as FQNEAQ. CDR3 sequence reads: CASSVRQGSSGNTIYF. CDR3 bases: TGTGCCAGCAGCGTAAGACAGGGGAGCTCTGGAAACACCATATATTTT.

This rearrangement joins TRBV15 to TRBJ2-7; tentative D call: TRBD2 (5 bases). CDR1 LNHNV and CDR2 YYDKDF come from the germline V gene (reference sequence). Trimming removed 0 bases at V and 6 bases at J, with 12 bases between. This CDR3 has 14 residues. CDR3 protein: CATSRDRGLGEQYF. The CDR3 nucleotides are TGTGCCACCAGCAGAGATCGGGGTCTTGGCGAGCAGTACTTC.

The CDR3: CASSQDTPAGGGNQPQHF. The CDR3 DNA reads as TGTGCCAGCAGCCAAGATACCCCCGCCGGGGGAGGTAATCAGCCCCAGCATTTT. This chain connects TRBV3-1 (or the pseudogene TRBV3-2) to TRBJ1-5, with TRBD1 as a possible D gene (5 bases). Germline V gene lookup returns CDR1 LGHDT and CDR2 YNNKEL (reference sequence). The CDR3 is 18 residues long. V was shortened by 0 bases and J by 4 bases, with 19 bases between the two germline ends.

This rearrangement joins TRBV19 to TRBJ2-5, with TRBD2 matching 13 bases. The CDR3 sequence is 15 residues long. CDR1 and CDR2 from the germline V gene are LNHDA and SQIVND (reference sequence). The V gene end was trimmed by 7 bases and the J gene end by 3 bases; junction bases not matched to a gene: 5. CDR3 DNA: TGTGCCAGTAACTTCGGGACTAGCGGGAAAGAGACCCAGTACTTC. Residues: CASNFGTSGKETQYF.

The CDR3 DNA is TGTGCCAGCAGTCCGGGACAGGGGCACGACAATGAGCAGTTCTTC. It codes for CASSPGQGHDNEQFF. This chain links TRBV9 with TRBJ2-1; TRBD1 agrees at 10 bases. The V gene's germline CDR1 is SGDLS and CDR2 YYNGEE. The CDR3 totals 15 residues. Trimming at V came to 5 bases and at J to 5 bases, leaving 7 bases not matched to a gene. The full variable domain, rest sourced from reference TRBV9 and TRBJ2-1, is DSGVTQTPKHLITATGQRVTLRCSPRSGDLSVYWYQQSLDQGLQFLIQYYNGEERAKGNILERFSAQQFPDLHSELNLSSLELGDSALYFCASSPGQGHDNEQFFGPGTRLTVL.

The V and J genes are TRBV5-1 and TRBJ2-1; 10 nucleotides align to TRBD2. Germline V gene data show CDR1 as SGHRS and CDR2 as YFSETQ. After removal of 6 bases from V and 2 bases from J, the junction contained 5 bases not matched to a gene. This CDR3 contains 15 residues. The CDR3: CASNLLAGAYNEQFF. The CDR3 DNA is TGCGCCAGCAACCTTCTAGCGGGAGCCTACAATGAGCAGTTCTTC.

CDR3 coding DNA: TGTGCCAGCAGTTTCTTCGGGACAGGTCGCGACGGGGGCTACACCTTC. Protein product: CASSFFGTGRDGGYTF. The gene calls are TRBV28 and TRBJ1-2, with 8 nucleotides matching TRBD1. V was clipped by 3 bases and J by 8 bases; unmatched bases: 14. The CDR3 contains 16 residues. CDR1 and CDR2 from the germline V gene are MDHEN and SYDVKM.

The V gene is TRBV7-2, the J gene TRBJ2-7; 7 bases are a match to TRBD2. The CDR3 runs to 16 residues. Germline loops: CDR1 SGHTA, CDR2 FQGNSA. Trimming took 1 base from V and 3 from J; bases not matched to a gene: 9. CDR3 protein: CASSLVVLAHSYEQYF. The CDR3, as DNA: TGTGCCAGCAGCTTAGTTGTACTAGCGCATAGCTACGAGCAGTACTTC.

This sequence joins TRBV4-3 and TRBJ1-5; no definite D call. The CDR3 extends over 13 amino acids. Germline V gives CDR1 LGHNA, CDR2 YSLEER. V was pared by 0 bases and J by 7 bases, with 7 bases between. CDR3 sequence reads: CASSQDPGQPQHF. As DNA, the CDR3 is TGCGCCAGCAGCCAAGATCCGGGGCAGCCCCAGCATTTT.

DNA for the CDR3: TGCGCCAGCAGCTGGGGACTAGCGGGGGAGGAGCAGTTCTTC. Translation gives CASSWGLAGEEQFF. The chain links TRBV5-1 to TRBJ2-1; 14 nucleotides agree with TRBD2. CDR3 length: 14 residues. The germline gives CDR1 SGHRS, CDR2 YFSETQ. Trimming took 3 bases from V and 10 from J; bases not matched to a gene: 3.

This clone showed up many times. The CDR3, as DNA: TGTGCCAGCAGAGTGCCAACAGGATGGGCTAGCGCGCTGACCCAGTACTTC. Its protein product is CASRVPTGWASALTQYF. The V gene is TRBV14, the J gene TRBJ2-5, with TRBD2 as a possible D gene (6 bases). Germline V gene data show CDR1 as SGHDN and CDR2 as FVKESK. This CDR3 has 17 residues. Deletions cut 6 bases from V and 7 bases from J, with 27 bases between. The full variable domain, in which reference TRBV14 and TRBJ2-5 provide the parts outside the CDR3, is EAGVTQFPSHSVIEKGQTVTLRCDPISGHDNLYWYRRVMGKEIKFLLHFVKESKQDESGMPNNRFLAERTGGTYSTLKVQPAELEDSGVYFCASRVPTGWASALTQYFGPGTRLLVL.

This sequence joins TRBV28 and TRBJ1-4; possible D gene TRBD1, 5 bases. The germline CDR1 and CDR2 sequences are MDHEN and SYDVKM. The CDR3 has 15 residues. The V and J ends lost 4 bases and 3 bases respectively, with 12 bases between them. The CDR3 DNA sequence: TGTGCCAGCAGTTACGGGGGGGGACCTAATGAAAAACTGTTTTTT. It codes for CASSYGGGPNEKLFF.

This clone came up a few times. V usage is TRBV3-1 (or the pseudogene TRBV3-2) and J usage is TRBJ2-2; 16 bases fit TRBD2. V was clipped by 5 bases and J by 3 bases; unmatched bases: 6. The CDR3 contains 18 residues. Per the germline V gene, CDR1 is LGHDT and CDR2 is YNNKEL (reference sequence). The CDR3 nucleotides are TGTGCCAGCAGCTCGGGGACTAGCGGGAGGGATTACACCGGGGAGCTGTTTTTT. Residues: CASSSGTSGRDYTGELFF.

The V and J genes are TRBV28 and TRBJ1-5, with a possible D match to TRBD1 (6 bases). The CDR3 spans 16 residues. V was pared by 1 base and J by 2 bases, with 12 bases between. Germline V gene sequence: CDR1 MDHEN, CDR2 SYDVKM. The CDR3, as DNA: TGTGCCAGCAGTTTATTTACAGGGAGCGGCAATCAGCCCCAGCATTTT. It codes for CASSLFTGSGNQPQHF.

This clone was recorded only once. The chain has TRBV30 and TRBJ1-5; 11 nucleotides align to TRBD1. Germline CDR1 reads GTSNPN; CDR2 reads SVGIG (reference sequence). Trimming removed 3 bases from V and 5 bases from J; junction bases left unmatched: 3. The CDR3 has 14 residues. DNA for the CDR3: TGTGCCTGGAGCGGGACAGGGGGGGATCAGCCCCAGCATTTT. Its protein is CAWSGTGGDQPQHF.

V usage is TRBV4-2 and J usage is TRBJ1-6; no firm D call. The CDR3 is 14 residues long. Germline CDR1 and CDR2: LGHNA and YNFKEQ. The ends were cut back, 1 base at V and 12 bases at J, with 13 bases in the middle. CDR3 nucleotide sequence: TGTGCCAGCAGCCAAGGGACTTCCCGCTTACCCCTCCACTTT. This encodes CASSQGTSRLPLHF.

This chain uses TRBV24-1 with TRBJ1-1; D possibly corresponds to TRBD1 (6 bases). V was trimmed by 0 bases and J by 4 bases, leaving 11 bases between them. The CDR3 consists of 15 residues. In germline, CDR1 is KGHDR, CDR2 SFDVKD. The CDR3 region is CATSDLWQGSTEAFF. CDR3 sequence (DNA): TGTGCCACCAGTGATTTGTGGCAGGGGAGCACTGAAGCTTTCTTT.

V usage is TRBV20-1 and J usage is TRBJ1-5; TRBD1 is a possible D gene (5 bases). CDR1 DFQATT and CDR2 SNEGSKA come from the germline V gene (reference sequence). The CDR3 extends over 15 amino acids. V was cut by 3 bases and J by 1 base, with 13 bases left in between. CDR3 sequence: CSASGSGQSNQPQHF. DNA of the CDR3: TGCAGTGCTAGTGGTTCAGGACAAAGCAATCAGCCCCAGCATTTT.

The chain joins TRBV11-2 to TRBJ2-2; 12 bases map to TRBD2. Losses at the gene ends were 5 bases for V and 5 bases for J; bases not matched to a gene: 12. Germline V gene lookup returns CDR1 SGHAT and CDR2 FQNNGV. The CDR3 has 18 amino acids. CDR3 in DNA: TGTGCCAGCAGCCCCCCTTCTAGCGGGGGGGCCGGTACCGGGGAGCTGTTTTTT. This sequence encodes CASSPPSSGGAGTGELFF.

Written as DNA, the CDR3 is TGTGCCAGCAGCTCCAATCTTCGGGAGCGGGAGGATCCCTACGAGCAGTACTTC. Its protein is CASSSNLREREDPYEQYF. V is TRBV7-9 and J is TRBJ2-7, with 9 bases lining up with TRBD2. Germline values: CDR1 SEHNR, CDR2 FQNEAQ (reference sequence). The CDR3 contains 18 residues. The V segment lost 4 bases and the J segment 2 bases; nucleotides outside the gene matches: 15.

This chain connects TRBV6-5 to TRBJ1-2, with 8 bases matching TRBD1. J gave up 7 bases and V 2 bases, and 9 bases lay outside the gene matches. The CDR3 has 15 amino acids. The V gene's germline CDR1 is MNHEY and CDR2 SVGAGI. The DNA for the CDR3 is TGTGCCAGCAGTTACCGCCCAGGGGGCGGGGGTGGCTACACCTTC. This sequence encodes CASSYRPGGGGGYTF.

The chain has TRBV4-2 and TRBJ2-7; the match to TRBD1 covers 9 bases. The CDR3 spans 15 residues. Germline values: CDR1 LGHNA, CDR2 YNFKEQ. V lost 3 bases, J lost 4 bases, and 7 bases stayed unmatched. CDR3 in DNA: TGTGCCAGCAGCCAGAGTCGGGACAGGGTGTACGAGCAGTACTTC. Translated, it gives CASSQSRDRVYEQYF.

The rearrangement joins TRBV28 to TRBJ1-1; a possible D gene is TRBD1 (5 bases). Trimming took 8 bases from V and 4 from J, leaving 11 bases between them. The CDR3 consists of 12 residues. Germline CDR1 MDHEN, CDR2 SYDVKM. The CDR3 DNA follows: TGTGCCAGCTTCAGGGAGGCCACTGAAGCTTTCTTT. This gives the protein CASFREATEAFF.